These 26 T cell receptor beta chains came from one sample sequenced in a study of T cell repertoires in cytomegalovirus infection. Using its own MiXCR run on the reads, TCRdb lists one record per CDR3 protein. The data contain 150,000 to 200,000 distinct CDR3 sequences, around 15% of them singletons. Sequenced sample: PBMCs. These receptors were collected from a human donor in good health (CMV status not recorded). Some clones in this sample may be carry-over from other donors' samples.

V and J are TRBV6-1 and TRBJ2-7; D unresolved. The V gene lost 5 bases and the J gene lost 1 base, with 15 bases spanning the gap. Germline values: CDR1 MNHNS, CDR2 SASEGT. The CDR3 contains 15 residues. The DNA for the CDR3 is TGTGCCAGCAGTCAAGGACCCGAAGCGTCCTACGAGCAGTACTTC. Translating gives CASSQGPEASYEQYF.

There are many counts of this clonotype. This chain links TRBV27 with TRBJ2-3, with D possibly being TRBD1 (6 bases). Trimming pared 0 bases from V and 0 bases from J, leaving 13 bases between. This CDR3 has 17 amino acids. The V gene's germline CDR1 is MNHEY and CDR2 SMNVEV (reference sequence). The CDR3: CASSLSDWTASTDTQYF. CDR3 bases: TGTGCCAGCAGTTTATCGGACTGGACAGCTAGCACAGATACGCAGTATTTT.

This clonotype was seen repeatedly, ten times or more. This chain's CDR3 is CASTPSRGAGYNEQFF. CDR3 nucleotide sequence: TGTGCCAGCACCCCATCTAGGGGGGCCGGTTACAATGAGCAGTTCTTC. This chain joins TRBV28 and TRBJ2-1; the D gene could be TRBD1 or TRBD2 (6 bases each). The CDR3 runs to 16 residues. Germline V gene lookup returns CDR1 MDHEN and CDR2 SYDVKM. Trimming took 7 bases from V and 4 from J, leaving 20 bases between them.

This clonotype appeared many times. The chain employs TRBV7-2 and TRBJ2-7; D is undetermined. This CDR3 is 13 amino acids long. The V end was cut by 5 bases, the J end by 4 bases, with 12 bases between. Germline V gene data show CDR1 as SGHTA and CDR2 as FQGNSA. The DNA for the CDR3 is TGTGCCAGCAGCCCTTTGACAACGTACGAGCAGTACTTC. Encoded protein: CASSPLTTYEQYF.

This clonotype appeared many times. The rearrangement links TRBV7-9 to TRBJ2-3; D gene uncertain. Trimming took off 7 bases at V and 6 bases at J, with 8 bases between the two ends. Germline-derived CDR1 and CDR2 are SEHNR and FQNEAQ (reference sequence). The CDR3 has 11 amino acids. CDR3 nucleotide sequence: TGTGCCAGCACCTCGGACGATACGCAGTATTTT. Translating it yields CASTSDDTQYF.

This chain connects TRBV6-5 to TRBJ1-1; TRBD1 agrees at 8 bases. Germline assignment: CDR1 MNHEY and CDR2 SVGAGI. This CDR3 spans 15 amino acids. With 2 bases clipped from V and 3 bases from J, the junction kept 5 bases outside the gene matches. The CDR3 nucleotides read TGTGCCAGCAGTTACCGACAGGGGTTTGACACTGAAGCTTTCTTT. It is translated as CASSYRQGFDTEAFF.

This clonotype has more than one count but fewer than ten. The V and J genes are TRBV20-1 and TRBJ2-1; 10 nucleotides line up with TRBD2. The V gene's germline CDR1 is DFQATT and CDR2 SNEGSKA (reference sequence). The CDR3 has 16 amino acids. Trimming took 2 bases from V and 0 from J; bases not matched to a gene: 4. CDR3 residues: CSARLSGRGSYNEQFF. In DNA, the CDR3 is TGCAGTGCTAGACTAAGCGGGAGGGGCTCCTACAATGAGCAGTTCTTC.

This clonotype appeared many times. The chain has TRBV7-2 and TRBJ2-3; maybe TRBD1 (7 bases). The CDR3 runs to 14 residues. From germline, CDR1 is SGHTA and CDR2 FQGNSA. V lost 2 bases and J lost 5, with 11 bases in between. CDR3 residues: CASSLQGGEDTQYF. CDR3 bases: TGTGCCAGCAGCTTACAGGGGGGCGAAGATACGCAGTATTTT.

The V and J genes are TRBV18 and TRBJ1-6; D perhaps matches TRBD1 (5 bases). Germline CDR1 and CDR2: KGHSH and LQKENI. V was pared by 1 base and J by 1 base, with 11 bases between. CDR3 length equals 17 residues. CDR3 region: CASSPLRGASYNSPLHF. The CDR3 DNA sequence: TGTGCCAGCTCACCACTGCGAGGGGCATCCTATAATTCACCCCTCCACTTT. The full variable domain, completed using reference TRBV18 and TRBJ1-6, is NAGVMQNPRHLVRRRGQEARLRCSPMKGHSHVYWYRQLPEEGLKFMVYLQKENIIDESGMPKERFSAEFPKEGPSILRIQQVVRGDSAAYFCASSPLRGASYNSPLHFGNGTRLTVT.

The chain has TRBV6-2 or TRBV6-3 and TRBJ1-5, with 7 positions matching TRBD1. Trimming cost V 2 bases and J 4 bases; bases outside gene matches: 2. Germline CDR1 reads MNHEY; CDR2 reads SVGEGT. The length of the CDR3 is 14 residues. CDR3 in DNA: TGTGCCAGCAGTTACAGACAGGGAAATCAGCCCCAGCATTTT. As protein: CASSYRQGNQPQHF.

The rearrangement links TRBV28 to TRBJ2-7, with 11 bases lining up with TRBD1. Germline-derived CDR1 and CDR2 are MDHEN and SYDVKM. CDR3 length: 16 amino acids. V gave up 6 bases and J gave up 3 bases; unmatched junction bases: 10. Here the CDR3 reads CASSSPGQGEIYEQYF. In DNA form, the CDR3 reads TGTGCCAGCAGCTCCCCGGGACAGGGGGAAATCTACGAGCAGTACTTC.

This clonotype was seen at least ten times. This rearrangement joins TRBV12-3 or TRBV12-4 to TRBJ1-3, with 8 nucleotides matching TRBD1. V dropped 3 bases and J dropped 2; count of bases not matched to a gene: 3. The CDR3 has 15 amino acids. The CDR3 sequence: CASSFSTGAGNTIYF. The DNA of the CDR3 is TGTGCCAGCAGTTTCTCGACAGGGGCTGGAAACACCATATATTTT.

V usage is TRBV11-1 and J usage is TRBJ1-1, with TRBD1 identical over 7 bases. The CDR3 is 15 residues long. Per the germline V gene, CDR1 is SGHAT and CDR2 is FQDESV (reference sequence). The ends lost 5 bases at V and 4 bases at J; junction bases unmatched: 10. The CDR3 protein is CASSHGTVMTTEAFF. The CDR3 DNA reads TGTGCCAGCAGCCACGGGACAGTGATGACCACTGAAGCTTTCTTT.

This clonotype occurred many times. The chain uses TRBV7-8 and TRBJ2-3; D possibly corresponds to TRBD1 (6 bases). The CDR3 spans 12 residues. CDR1 is SGHVS, CDR2 FQNEAQ, per germline. The V end lost 7 bases, the J end lost 8 bases, and 13 bases lay between the germline ends. This CDR3 reads CASTLDSFTQYF. The CDR3 nucleotides are TGTGCCAGCACCTTGGACAGTTTTACGCAGTATTTT.

This clonotype was seen a few times. The chain couples TRBV5-6 to TRBJ2-4; 11 nucleotides align to TRBD2. Unmatched junction bases numbered 7, after V lost 3 bases and J lost 5 bases. This CDR3 has 16 amino acids. Germline CDR1 is SGHDT and CDR2 is YYEEEE. CDR3 amino acids: CASSSGLAGGQNIQYF. The CDR3 DNA is TGTGCCAGCAGCTCTGGGCTAGCGGGAGGCCAAAACATTCAGTACTTC.

This clonotype was counted a few times. The CDR3 DNA follows: TGTGCCAGTGCCACAGGAGGAGGCACTGAAGCTTTCTTT. This translates into CASATGGGTEAFF. The chain carries TRBV19 and TRBJ1-1; tentatively, D is TRBD1 (5 bases). CDR1 is LNHDA and CDR2 is SQIVND in the germline V gene (reference sequence). The germline V and J ends were trimmed by 8 bases and 4 bases, with 14 bases remaining between them. The CDR3 is 13 amino acids.

At least ten counts were recorded for this clonotype. The chain carries TRBV28 and TRBJ1-1; no clear D. This CDR3 has 12 amino acids. The germline CDR1 and CDR2 sequences are MDHEN and SYDVKM. The germline V and J ends were trimmed by 8 bases and 1 base, with 8 bases remaining between them. The DNA for the CDR3 is TGTGCCAGCTCCACCTCGAACACTGAAGCTTTCTTT. Translated: CASSTSNTEAFF.

This clonotype was seen a few times. V and J are TRBV20-1 and TRBJ2-7, with D perhaps matching TRBD2 (6 bases). The CDR3 runs 14 residues. CDR1 and CDR2 (germline): DFQATT, SNEGSKA (reference sequence). V was pared by 3 bases and J by 2 bases, with 14 bases between. The CDR3, as DNA: TGCAGTGCTAGTGGCGGGATAATGGCCTACGAGCAGTACTTC. Protein product: CSASGGIMAYEQYF.

This chain links TRBV2 with TRBJ2-1; TRBD2 matches 13 bases. The trim removed 5 bases at V and 7 bases at J, leaving 11 bases unmatched. CDR3 length: 17 residues. Per the germline V gene, CDR1 is SNHLY and CDR2 is FYNNEI. In nucleotides, the CDR3 is TGTGCCAGCAGTTCACACTTGACTAGCGGGGGGTTTAATGAGCAGTTCTTC. This gives the protein CASSSHLTSGGFNEQFF.

The CDR3 region has the DNA TGTGCCAGCAGCCCGGGACAGGGGAAGACCCAGTACTTC. Residues: CASSPGQGKTQYF. V and J are TRBV11-3 and TRBJ2-5, with 10 bases aligning to TRBD1. This CDR3 is built from 13 residues. CDR1 SGHNT and CDR2 YENEEA come from the germline V gene. After removal of 5 bases from V and 6 bases from J, the junction contained 3 bases not matched to a gene.

This sequence joins TRBV28 and TRBJ2-7; 10 bases align to TRBD2. This CDR3 has 14 amino acids. The germline gives CDR1 MDHEN, CDR2 SYDVKM. V was clipped by 8 bases and J by 4 bases; unmatched bases: 8. The CDR3 here is CASERAGGRYEQYF. Written as DNA, the CDR3 is TGTGCCAGCGAACGAGCGGGAGGGCGGTACGAGCAGTACTTC.

This clonotype was found a few times. The chain uses TRBV28 and TRBJ2-1, with D perhaps TRBD1 (5 bases). The ends were cut back, 6 bases at V and 1 base at J, with 10 bases in the middle. CDR1 and CDR2 from the germline V gene are MDHEN and SYDVKM. This CDR3 region has 14 residues. The CDR3 loop is CASRLGVSYNEQFF. DNA for the CDR3: TGTGCCAGCAGATTAGGGGTTTCCTACAATGAGCAGTTCTTC.

This clonotype has at least ten counts. This chain joins TRBV7-4 and TRBJ2-5, with D tentatively TRBD1 or TRBD2 (5 bases each). Germline V gene sequence: CDR1 SGHVT, CDR2 SQSDAQ. The CDR3 covers 13 residues. The ends were cut back, 3 bases at V and 3 bases at J, with 8 bases in the middle. The CDR3 DNA sequence: TGTGCCAGCAGCTTCGGGACGAAAGAGACCCAGTACTTC. Protein product: CASSFGTKETQYF.

A remark on this clonotype: A junction boundary mismatches the germline segment, possibly from a read error. The genes are TRBV28 and TRBJ2-5, with no clear D. Germline assignment: CDR1 MDHEN and CDR2 SYDVKM. The CDR3 runs 14 residues. The CDR3 loop is CASSSSGVQETQNF. As DNA, the CDR3 is TGTGCCAGCAGTTCCAGTGGAGTCCAAGAGACCCAGAACTTC.

This clonotype was seen many times. The J gene is TRBJ2-2, the V gene TRBV7-6; 8 positions match TRBD2. The CDR3 consists of 17 residues. J was trimmed by 0 bases and V by 5 bases; bases with no gene match: 8. The V gene's germline CDR1 is SGHVS and CDR2 FNYEAQ. The CDR3 region has the DNA TGTGCCAGCAGCCCGGCGACGGGACTAGCGAACACCGGGGAGCTGTTTTTT. Residues: CASSPATGLANTGELFF.

V usage is TRBV28 and J usage is TRBJ1-1; possible D gene TRBD1, 5 bases. Germline CDR1 and CDR2: MDHEN and SYDVKM. V shed 2 bases and J shed 4 bases, with 11 bases lying between them. The length of the CDR3 is 14 residues. CDR3 coding DNA: TGTGCCAGCAGTTTAGGCAGGGTGGCCACTGAAGCTTTCTTT. Protein: CASSLGRVATEAFF.